The clone carrying this TCR beta chain was observed a handful of times. This record belongs to a study of response to subunit inactivated influenza vaccine. Trimming at V came to 11 bases and at J to 7 bases, leaving 13 bases not matched to a gene. This CDR3 is built from 13 residues. CDR1 and CDR2 (germline): LNHNV, YYDKDF (reference sequence). TCRdb re-analysed the RT-PCR reads in MiXCR, keeping a single row per CDR3 protein. The sample lists about 520,000 distinct CDR3 sequences; about 25% were seen once. The chain recombines TRBV15 with TRBJ2-7; 8 bases map to TRBD1. The TCR sequence derives from a man aged 45-65 years who received an inactivated influenza vaccine. Source: CD4+ T cells sorted from PBMCs, taken 5 to 6 days after vaccination. The CDR3 DNA reads as TGTGCCGCCACGACTGGACAGGGCGGGGAGCAGTACTTC. Translation gives CAATTGQGGEQYF.